Shown below are 14 T cell receptor beta chains from a single sample sequenced in a study of CD8 T cells in Susac syndrome. Random hexamers were used to reverse transcribe about 0.5 to 1 ug of RNA. TCRdb re-analysed the immunoSEQ multiplex PCR reads in MiXCR, keeping a single row per CDR3 protein. Of 150,000 to 160,000 distinct CDR3 sequences listed, about 95% are singletons. Material for sequencing was CD8+ T cells from PBMCs. The receptors were gathered from a human donor with multiple sclerosis.

The chain employs TRBV23-1 and TRBJ2-5; D gene ambiguous. TRBV23-1 is an ORF, with its function uncertain. Trimming shortened V by 4 bases and J by 5 bases, and 8 bases separated the two germline ends. This CDR3 region has 12 residues. CDR3 sequence reads: CASSPIGETQYF. The CDR3 nucleotides read TGCGCCAGCAGTCCCATCGGGGAGACCCAGTACTTC.

Concerning this clonotype: The junction and the germline gene differ at one end; a read error may be behind it. This chain uses TRBV20-1 with TRBJ1-1, with no clear D. Germline CDR1 and CDR2: DFQATT and SNEGSKA (reference sequence). The CDR3 totals 11 residues. The CDR3 spells CSAIRQNEAFF. In DNA form, the CDR3 reads TGCAGCGCTATAAGGCAGAATGAAGCTTTCTTT.

This clonotype was seen a single time. The chain recombines TRBV29-1 with TRBJ1-1; maybe TRBD1 (5 bases). This CDR3 region has 14 residues. V was shortened by 0 bases and J by 3 bases, with 11 bases between the two germline ends. CDR1 and CDR2 from the germline V gene are SQVTM and ANQGSEA. CDR3 region: CSVEERGRDTEAFF. Here the CDR3 DNA reads TGCAGCGTTGAAGAACGGGGGAGAGACACTGAAGCTTTCTTT.

Written as DNA, the CDR3 is TGTGCCACCAGCAGTATTACAGGGGCTGGGGCCAACGTCCTGACTTTC. Translated, it gives CATSSITGAGANVLTF. The gene calls are TRBV15 and TRBJ2-6; TRBD1 matches at 7 bases. V shed 3 bases, J shed 2 bases, and the junction held 4 bases outside the gene matches. Germline V gives CDR1 LNHNV, CDR2 YYDKDF (reference sequence). The CDR3 is 16 residues long.

This chain uses TRBV7-9 with TRBJ2-5; D unresolved. Germline assignment: CDR1 SEHNR and CDR2 FQNEAQ (reference sequence). Trimming shortened V by 4 bases and J by 4 bases, and 13 bases separated the two germline ends. There are 14 residues in the CDR3. In DNA, the CDR3 is TGTGCCAGCAGCTCGCCCAGGCCCCGAGAGACCCAGTACTTC. It is translated as CASSSPRPRETQYF. Full variable domain (remainder filled in from reference TRBV7-9 and TRBJ2-5): DTGVSQNPRHKITKRGQNVTFRCDPISEHNRLYWYRQTLGQGPEFLTYFQNEAQLEKSRLLSDRFSAERPKGSFSTLEIQRTEQGDSAMYLCASSSPRPRETQYFGPGTRLLVL.

This chain links TRBV27 with TRBJ1-1; D is unclear. The CDR3 is 14 amino acids. CDR1 and CDR2 (germline): MNHEY, SMNVEV (reference sequence). Trimming took 3 bases from V and 0 from J, leaving 8 bases between them. CDR3 sequence reads: CASSFRDMNTEAFF. DNA for the CDR3: TGTGCCAGCAGTTTTCGGGATATGAACACTGAAGCTTTCTTT.

The chain employs TRBV7-9 and TRBJ2-3; D remains ambiguous. The length of the CDR3 is 13 residues. CDR1 and CDR2 from the germline V gene are SEHNR and FQNEAQ (reference sequence). V lost 3 bases and J lost 6, with 10 bases in between. CDR3 bases: TGTGCCAGCAGCTTGTCGGACCCGGATACGCAGTATTTT. This encodes CASSLSDPDTQYF.

This rearrangement joins TRBV29-1 to TRBJ2-1; 9 positions agree with TRBD2. The CDR3 is 14 residues long. Germline V CDR1 and CDR2: SQVTM, ANQGSEA. V lost 4 bases and J lost 3; bases outside the gene matches: 4. The CDR3 here is CSVVRTSDYNEQFF. The CDR3 DNA reads as TGCAGCGTTGTCAGGACTAGCGACTACAATGAGCAGTTCTTC.

V gene TRBV7-9 combines with J gene TRBJ2-5, with TRBD1 as a possible D gene (6 bases). The CDR3 spans 14 residues. Germline assignment: CDR1 SEHNR and CDR2 FQNEAQ (reference sequence). V lost 5 bases and J lost 5, with 15 bases in between. CDR3 nucleotides: TGTGCCAGCAGCGATCCCCAGGGGTGGGAGACCCAGTACTTC. This codes for CASSDPQGWETQYF.

This chain uses TRBV15 with TRBJ2-5; possible D gene TRBD1, 5 bases. Germline CDR1 and CDR2: LNHNV and YYDKDF (reference sequence). The CDR3 contains 13 residues. With 0 bases removed from V and 5 bases from J, the gap between germline ends came to 7 bases. In nucleotides, the CDR3 is TGTGCCACCAGCAGAGATAAGGGGGAGACCCAGTACTTC. It codes for CATSRDKGETQYF.

The V gene is TRBV30, the J gene TRBJ1-1, with D possibly matching TRBD1 (6 bases). The germline V and J ends were trimmed by 0 bases and 5 bases, with 10 bases remaining between them. The CDR3 is made up of 13 amino acids. In germline, CDR1 is GTSNPN, CDR2 SVGIG (reference sequence). The CDR3 DNA reads as TGTGCCTGGAGTGTAACAGGGTGGACTGAAGCTTTCTTT. This codes for CAWSVTGWTEAFF.

This chain links TRBV19 with TRBJ1-2; D gene ambiguous. The germline V gene has CDR1 LNHDA and CDR2 SQIVND (reference sequence). The ends were cut back, 3 bases at V and 4 bases at J, with 15 bases in the middle. This CDR3 region has 15 residues. The CDR3: CASSISWTSPYGYTF. CDR3 DNA: TGTGCCAGTAGTATCTCCTGGACCAGTCCCTATGGCTACACCTTC.

This chain connects TRBV30 to TRBJ1-5, with D hard to call. Germline CDR1 and CDR2: GTSNPN and SVGIG (reference sequence). V shed 1 base and J shed 8 bases, with 15 bases lying between them. This CDR3 is built from 14 residues. The CDR3, as DNA: TGTGCCTGGAGTGAAGGGCTCGGGTCGGAGCCCCAGCATTTT. Translated, it gives CAWSEGLGSEPQHF.

The rearrangement joins TRBV29-1 to TRBJ1-5, with D maybe TRBD1 (6 bases). The V end lost 6 bases, the J end lost 5 bases, and 8 bases lay between the germline ends. The CDR3 is 11 residues long. Germline V gene data show CDR1 as SQVTM and CDR2 as ANQGSEA. This CDR3 reads CSVGADQPQHF. In DNA form, the CDR3 reads TGCAGCGTGGGGGCGGATCAGCCCCAGCATTTT. The variable domain in full, with the rest retrieved from reference TRBV29-1 and TRBJ1-5, is SAVISQKPSRDICQRGTSLTIQCQVDSQVTMMFWYRQQPGQSLTLIATANQGSEATYESGFVIDKFPISRPNLTFSTLTVSNMSPEDSSIYLCSVGADQPQHFGDGTRLSIL.